These 23 T cell receptor beta chains share one sample of origin, sequenced in a study of blood T cell repertoires in COVID-19. Libraries were prepared by immunoSEQ multiplex PCR; TCRdb keeps only in-frame clonotypes and omits some of them. Of tens of thousands of clones in the sample, about 91% were seen once. The sample was peripheral blood. The receptors stem from a woman aged 70 to 79 with active COVID-19.

The chain couples TRBV19 to TRBJ2-2; possible D gene TRBD1, 7 bases. Trimming cost V 1 base and J 5 bases, with 17 bases left between them. Germline V gene sequence: CDR1 LNHDA, CDR2 SQIVND (reference sequence). This CDR3 has 17 residues. Here the CDR3 DNA reads TGTGCCAGTAGTATAGGGGCCGGCAGGGGGGAGACCGGGGAGCTGTTTTTT. Translating it yields CASSIGAGRGETGELFF.

The V and J genes are TRBV3-1 (or the pseudogene TRBV3-2) and TRBJ1-3, with D unclear. The CDR3 has 12 residues. From germline, CDR1 is LGHDT and CDR2 YNNKEL (reference sequence). V was trimmed by 1 base and J by 11 bases, leaving 9 bases between them. The CDR3: CASSQVGFAIYF. The CDR3 DNA is TGTGCCAGCAGCCAAGTGGGCTTCGCCATATATTTT.

The chain recombines TRBV30 with TRBJ1-3; D unclear. This CDR3 is 13 amino acids long. V was cut by 1 base and J by 1 base, with 5 bases left in between. The germline V gene encodes CDR1 GTSNPN and CDR2 SVGIG (reference sequence). The CDR3 protein is CAWSGQSGNTIYF. For the CDR3, the DNA is TGTGCCTGGAGTGGTCAGTCTGGAAACACCATATATTTT.

V is TRBV10-3 and J is TRBJ1-6; tentative D call: TRBD1 (5 bases). The CDR3 loop spans 17 amino acids. V was cut by 0 bases and J by 4 bases, with 13 bases left in between. Germline CDR1 ENHRY, CDR2 SYGVKD. CDR3 protein: CAISESWGDWYNSPLHF. In nucleotides, the CDR3 is TGTGCCATCAGTGAGTCTTGGGGCGACTGGTATAATTCACCCCTCCACTTT.

This clone came up a few times. This chain connects TRBV2 to TRBJ1-1, with TRBD1 identical over 7 bases. Trimming cost V 7 bases and J 3 bases; bases outside gene matches: 5. The length of the CDR3 is 13 residues. The germline V gene encodes CDR1 SNHLY and CDR2 FYNNEI. CDR3 sequence (DNA): TGTGCCAGCATCGACAGGGTTGACACTGAAGCTTTCTTT. This gives the protein CASIDRVDTEAFF.

The rearrangement uses TRBV20-1 and TRBJ1-1, with 8 bases fitting TRBD1. This CDR3 is 12 amino acids long. V lost 3 bases and J lost 7; bases outside the gene matches: 4. Germline V gene data show CDR1 as DFQATT and CDR2 as SNEGSKA (reference sequence). The CDR3 reads CSASSGQGEAFF. The CDR3 region has the DNA TGCAGTGCTAGTTCCGGACAGGGTGAAGCTTTCTTT.

The rearrangement uses TRBV4-3 and TRBJ1-4; tentative D call: TRBD1 (6 bases). CDR1 is LGHNA and CDR2 is YSLEER in the germline V gene. The CDR3 length is 15 residues. Trimming stripped 0 bases from V and 8 bases from J, with 13 bases between. The CDR3 here is CASSQDRGIGEKLFF. The CDR3 DNA follows: TGCGCCAGCAGCCAAGATAGGGGGATTGGGGAAAAACTGTTTTTT.

This sequence joins TRBV28 and TRBJ1-5; 9 positions match TRBD1. The CDR3 totals 18 residues. From germline, CDR1 is MDHEN and CDR2 SYDVKM. Losses at the gene ends were 4 bases for V and 2 bases for J; bases not matched to a gene: 12. The CDR3 sequence: CASSYLRGTGFGNQPQHF. CDR3 nucleotide sequence: TGTGCCAGCAGTTATTTACGTGGGACAGGGTTTGGCAATCAGCCCCAGCATTTT.

This clone was seen a few times. This chain connects TRBV5-4 to TRBJ2-7; a possible D gene is TRBD1 (5 bases). Trimming took 4 bases from V and 1 from J, leaving 12 bases between them. Per the germline V gene, CDR1 is SGHNT and CDR2 is YYREEE (reference sequence). The CDR3 is made up of 14 amino acids. CDR3 coding DNA: TGTGCCAGCAGCACCGACAGAGCTTCCTACGAGCAGTACTTC. Protein sequence: CASSTDRASYEQYF. Looking up the rest from reference TRBV5-4 and TRBJ2-7 gives the full variable domain: ETGVTQSPTHLIKTRGQQVTLRCSSQSGHNTVSWYQQALGQGPQFIFQYYREEENGRGNFPPRFSGLQFPNYSSELNVNALELDDSALYLCASSTDRASYEQYFGPGTRLTVT.

The chain links TRBV4-2 to TRBJ1-1; 8 positions agree with TRBD1. J was trimmed by 6 bases and V by 3 bases; bases with no gene match: 12. The CDR3 contains 16 residues. CDR1 is LGHNA and CDR2 is YNFKEQ in the germline V gene. As DNA, the CDR3 is TGTGCCAGCAGCCATCGACAGGGGACATCCGAGGCTGAAGCTTTCTTT. This encodes CASSHRQGTSEAEAFF.

About this clone itself: The germline gene is not matched at one end of the junction; a read error may be the cause. CDR3 sequence (DNA): TGTGCCAGCAGCCTAGAGTGGACAGGGGTTGGCTACACCTTC. It codes for CASSLEWTGVGYTF. The rearrangement uses TRBV11-2 and TRBJ1-2; 9 nucleotides agree with TRBD1. The V gene's germline CDR1 is SGHAT and CDR2 FQNNGV. CDR3 size: 14 residues.

This chain connects TRBV4-1 to TRBJ2-7, with 12 bases aligning to TRBD2. The CDR3 contains 19 residues. V was clipped by 1 base and J by 1 base; unmatched bases: 11. The V gene's germline CDR1 is MGHRA and CDR2 YSYEKL. CDR3 region: CASSQVRLAGEGSSYEQYF. The CDR3 DNA follows: TGCGCCAGCAGCCAAGTTAGACTAGCGGGAGAAGGTAGTTCCTACGAGCAGTACTTC.

The genes are TRBV29-1 and TRBJ2-1; 8 bases agree with TRBD2. V lost 4 bases to trimming and J lost 6 bases; unmatched junction nucleotides: 14. The CDR3 loop spans 16 amino acids. CDR1 and CDR2 (germline): SQVTM, ANQGSEA. The CDR3 region has the DNA TGCAGCGTTGCCCCTATTGGGACTAGTGATGGCAATGAGCAGTTCTTC. This translates into CSVAPIGTSDGNEQFF.

The chain joins TRBV7-2 to TRBJ2-7, with a possible D match to TRBD2 (6 bases). CDR3 length: 14 amino acids. Between the trimmed V and J ends, which lost 3 bases and 4 bases, there was a span of 13 bases. Germline CDR1 and CDR2: SGHTA and FQGNSA. For the CDR3, the DNA is TGTGCCAGCAGCTTTCGCGGGACCGGATACGAGCAGTACTTC. The encoded protein is CASSFRGTGYEQYF.

This chain joins TRBV25-1 and TRBJ2-2; D may be TRBD2 (6 bases). Germline V gene lookup returns CDR1 MGHDK and CDR2 SYGVNS. This CDR3 is 14 amino acids long. The V end was cut by 3 bases, the J end by 5 bases, with 10 bases between. CDR3 amino acids: CASSDSLATGELFF. CDR3 nucleotides: TGTGCCAGCAGTGATTCCCTAGCGACCGGGGAGCTGTTTTTT.

This sequence joins TRBV29-1 and TRBJ1-2; 8 bases agree with TRBD1. Germline V gives CDR1 SQVTM, CDR2 ANQGSEA. The CDR3 consists of 12 residues. The V and J ends lost 7 bases and 5 bases, in that order; junction bases with no gene match: 6. This chain's CDR3 is CSAAGGGYGYTF. CDR3 nucleotide sequence: TGCAGCGCCGCAGGGGGCGGATATGGCTACACCTTC.

The rearrangement links TRBV9 to TRBJ2-6; 14 bases line up with TRBD2. Germline V lookup: CDR1 SGDLS, CDR2 YYNGEE. This CDR3 region has 17 residues. Germline trimming cut 3 bases from V and 1 base from J; bases unmatched to any gene: 0. CDR3: CASSGTSGRSGANVLTF. The CDR3 DNA is TGTGCCAGCAGCGGGACTAGCGGGAGGTCTGGGGCCAACGTCCTGACTTTC.

The chain has TRBV15 and TRBJ2-7, with 10 bases lining up with TRBD2. Germline V gives CDR1 LNHNV, CDR2 YYDKDF (reference sequence). This CDR3 region has 15 residues. Trimming cost V 1 base and J 6 bases; bases outside gene matches: 6. CDR3 residues: CATSRGPGTSVEQYF. The CDR3 region has the DNA TGTGCCACCAGCAGAGGCCCCGGGACTAGCGTCGAGCAGTACTTC.

The chain recombines TRBV21-1 with TRBJ1-2; TRBD1 is taken as the D call from the table, unchecked against the DNA. TRBV21-1 is a pseudogene segment. This CDR3 has 15 amino acids. CDR3 DNA: TGTGCCAGCAGCAAACAGGGGGTGTATTCCAATGGCTACACCTTC. Protein product: CASSKQGVYSNGYTF.

V is TRBV5-5 and J is TRBJ1-5; 7 nucleotides match TRBD1. With 3 bases clipped from V and 9 bases from J, the junction kept 12 bases outside the gene matches. The CDR3 is 15 residues long. Per germline, CDR1 SGHKS and CDR2 YYEKEE (reference sequence). The chain's CDR3 is CASSSDRDRGGPQHF. The CDR3 nucleotides are TGTGCCAGCAGCTCCGACCGGGACAGAGGAGGGCCCCAGCATTTT.

The chain uses TRBV4-2 and TRBJ1-3; TRBD1 agrees at 11 bases. In germline, CDR1 is LGHNA, CDR2 YNFKEQ. After removal of 5 bases from V and 2 bases from J, the junction contained 11 bases not matched to a gene. CDR3 size: 18 residues. The CDR3 loop is CASSRRTGGEVAGNTIYF. CDR3 nucleotides: TGTGCCAGCAGCAGAAGGACAGGGGGCGAAGTGGCTGGAAACACCATATATTTT.

J is TRBJ1-1 and V is TRBV4-3; weak D call: TRBD1 (5 bases). The V end was cut by 0 bases, the J end by 8 bases, with 10 bases between. Germline V CDR1 and CDR2: LGHNA, YSLEER. The CDR3 covers 13 residues. CDR3 in DNA: TGCGCCAGCAGCCAAGATACCGGGGGGGAAGCTTTCTTT. Its protein product is CASSQDTGGEAFF.

The V call is TRBV21-1, the J call TRBJ2-7; TRBD1, the D gene given by the table, was not confirmed from the DNA. TRBV21-1 counts as a pseudogene. The CDR3 loop spans 15 amino acids. The CDR3 is CASSRMRGTWGEQYF. The CDR3 DNA is TGTGCCAGCAGCAGGATGAGGGGGACATGGGGAGAGCAGTACTTC.